This entry features one T cell receptor beta chain sequence. Its antigen is not identified. This CDR3 spans 15 amino acids. The V end lost 5 bases, the J end lost 5 bases, and 17 bases lay between the germline ends. Germline loops: CDR1 SGHTA, CDR2 FQGNSA. TCRdb called the RT-PCR reads again in MiXCR, with one record for every CDR3 protein. The sample records roughly 500,000 distinct CDR3 sequences, 16% being singletons. The data are from a study of response to subunit inactivated influenza vaccine. General observations from the study: Authors suggested each seasonal influenza vaccination recruits few new T cells.

The receptor comes from a man aged 50-75 years who received an inactivated influenza vaccine. The input for sequencing was CD4+ T cells sorted from PBMCs, taken 23 to 25 months after vaccination. The V call is TRBV7-2, the J call TRBJ2-3; D may be TRBD1 (5 bases). CDR3 bases: TGTGCCAGCAGCAGGGCGATAGGGGCGGTAGATACGCAGTATTTT. Encoded protein: CASSRAIGAVDTQYF.